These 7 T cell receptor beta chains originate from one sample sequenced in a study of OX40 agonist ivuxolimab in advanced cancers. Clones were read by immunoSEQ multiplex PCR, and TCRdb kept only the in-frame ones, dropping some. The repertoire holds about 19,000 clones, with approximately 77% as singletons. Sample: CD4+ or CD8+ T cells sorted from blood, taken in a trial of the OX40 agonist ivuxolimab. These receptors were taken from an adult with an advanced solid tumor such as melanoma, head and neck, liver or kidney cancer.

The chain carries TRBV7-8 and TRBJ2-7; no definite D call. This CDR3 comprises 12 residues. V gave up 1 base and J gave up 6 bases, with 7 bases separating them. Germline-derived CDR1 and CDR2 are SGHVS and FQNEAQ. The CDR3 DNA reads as TGTGCCAGCAGCTTAGTAGATTCCGAGCAGTACTTC. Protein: CASSLVDSEQYF. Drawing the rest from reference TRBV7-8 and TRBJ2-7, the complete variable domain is GAGVSQSPRYKVAKRGQDVALRCDPISGHVSLFWYQQALGQGPEFLTYFQNEAQLDKSGLPSDRFFAERPEGSVSTLKIQRTQQEDSAVYLCASSLVDSEQYFGPGTRLTVT.

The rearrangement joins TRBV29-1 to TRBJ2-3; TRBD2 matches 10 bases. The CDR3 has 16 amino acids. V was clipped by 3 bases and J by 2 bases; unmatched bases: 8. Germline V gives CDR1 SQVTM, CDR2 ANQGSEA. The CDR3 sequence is CSVDSGRSTFTDTQYF. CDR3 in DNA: TGCAGCGTTGATAGCGGGAGGTCAACTTTCACAGATACGCAGTATTTT.

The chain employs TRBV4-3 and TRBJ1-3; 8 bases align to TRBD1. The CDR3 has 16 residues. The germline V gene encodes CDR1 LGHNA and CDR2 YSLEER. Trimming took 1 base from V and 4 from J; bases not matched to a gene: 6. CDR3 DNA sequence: TGCGCCAGCAGCCAAGGAACAGGGGGTTCGGGAAACACCATATATTTT. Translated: CASSQGTGGSGNTIYF.

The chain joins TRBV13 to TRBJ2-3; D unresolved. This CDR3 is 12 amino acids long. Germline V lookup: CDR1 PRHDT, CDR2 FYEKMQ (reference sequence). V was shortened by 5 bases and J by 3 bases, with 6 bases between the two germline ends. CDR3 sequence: CASSHGTDTQYF. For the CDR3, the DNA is TGTGCCAGCAGCCACGGGACAGATACGCAGTATTTT.

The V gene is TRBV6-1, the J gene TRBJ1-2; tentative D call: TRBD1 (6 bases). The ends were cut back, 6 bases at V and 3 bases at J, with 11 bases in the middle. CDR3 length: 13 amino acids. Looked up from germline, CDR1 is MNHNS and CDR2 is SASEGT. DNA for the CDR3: TGTGCCAGCAGGAACTCAGGGGACTATGGCTACACCTTC. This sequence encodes CASRNSGDYGYTF.

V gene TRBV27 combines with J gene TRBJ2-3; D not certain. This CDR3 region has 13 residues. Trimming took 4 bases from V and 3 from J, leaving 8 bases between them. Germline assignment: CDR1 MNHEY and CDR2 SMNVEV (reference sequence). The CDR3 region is CASSSPHTDTQYF. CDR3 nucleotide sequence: TGTGCCAGCAGTTCCCCGCATACAGATACGCAGTATTTT.

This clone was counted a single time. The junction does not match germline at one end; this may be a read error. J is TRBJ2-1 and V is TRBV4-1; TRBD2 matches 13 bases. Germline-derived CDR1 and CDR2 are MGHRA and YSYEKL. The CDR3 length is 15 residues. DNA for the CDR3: TGTGCCAGCAGCCAACTAGCGGGGGGGAACAATGAGCAGTTCTTC. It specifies CASSQLAGGNNEQFF.